These 20 T cell receptor beta chains were all obtained from the same sample, sequenced in a study of metastatic and nonmetastatic thyroid tumors. All patients were treatment-naive before thyroid surgery. From the PCR reads, TCRdb re-called clones with MiXCR. This sample has about 19,000 clones; over 20% occur once, and the top ten carry roughly a tenth. The material sequenced was tumor tissue. The receptor set was obtained from a male donor with papillary thyroid cancer or a benign thyroid nodule (not recorded which). Some clones in this sample may be carry-over from other donors' samples.

The CDR3 sequence: CASTRGSDGYTF. CDR3 coding DNA: TGTGCCAGCACCAGGGGCTCGGATGGCTACACCTTC. V usage is TRBV6-1 and J usage is TRBJ1-2, with a weak D call TRBD1 (6 bases). The germline CDR1 and CDR2 sequences are MNHNS and SASEGT. V was clipped by 7 bases and J by 6 bases, with 12 bases between them. This CDR3 spans 12 amino acids.

This clone was observed a few times. A read error may explain this, as a much larger clone is one base away. The chain couples TRBV28 to TRBJ1-4; a weak D match, TRBD1 (6 bases). Looked up from germline, CDR1 is MDHEN and CDR2 is SYDVKM. The CDR3 consists of 12 residues. The DNA of the CDR3 is TGTGCCAGCCGGAGGGGGATTGGAAAAATGTTTTTT. Its protein product is CASRRGIGKMFF.

This chain joins TRBV20-1 and TRBJ2-5; 9 bases are a match to TRBD1. The CDR3 is 15 residues long. CDR1 is DFQATT, CDR2 SNEGSKA, per germline (reference sequence). V lost 0 bases, J lost 6 bases, and 8 bases stayed unmatched. The chain's CDR3 is CSARDWRGQGKTQYF. The CDR3 DNA reads as TGCAGTGCTAGAGATTGGCGGGGACAGGGAAAGACCCAGTACTTC.

The chain is built from TRBV19 and TRBJ1-1; 11 bases line up with TRBD1. Germline CDR1 LNHDA, CDR2 SQIVND (reference sequence). V trimming: 3 bases; J trimming: 3 bases; junction bases outside the gene matches: 3. There are 15 residues in the CDR3. This CDR3 reads CASSMVGQGDTEAFF. As DNA, the CDR3 is TGTGCCAGTAGTATGGTGGGACAGGGGGACACTGAAGCTTTCTTT. Together with reference TRBV19 and TRBJ1-1, the CDR3 gives the full variable domain: DGGITQSPKYLFRKEGQNVTLSCEQNLNHDAMYWYRQDPGQGLRLIYYSQIVNDFQKGDIAEGYSVSREKKESFPLTVTSAQKNPTAFYLCASSMVGQGDTEAFFGQGTRLTVV.

This clone showed up many times. The CDR3, as DNA: TGTGCCAGCAGCTTAAAAGAGGGCGGGAGGGTGGAGACCCAGTACTTC. This translates into CASSLKEGGRVETQYF. The chain recombines TRBV7-2 with TRBJ2-5, with TRBD2 matching over 9 bases. The CDR3 sequence is 16 residues long. Germline CDR1 and CDR2: SGHTA and FQGNSA. V was pared by 2 bases and J by 5 bases, with 9 bases of the junction left unmatched.

In its sample, this clone was seen many times. Other DNA sequences in this sample translate to the same CDR3. The chain employs TRBV10-2 and TRBJ1-6; D is uncertain. In germline, CDR1 is WSHSY, CDR2 SAAADI. V was clipped by 5 bases and J by 11 bases, with 13 bases between them. The CDR3 spans 13 residues. The DNA for the CDR3 is TGCGCCAGCAGTAATCCGGGTGTGGCACCCCTCCACTTT. Translation gives CASSNPGVAPLHF.

This clone was picked up many times. The gene calls are TRBV7-9 and TRBJ2-5; 12 bases align to TRBD2. Trimming cost V 5 bases and J 5 bases; bases outside gene matches: 6. Germline CDR1 SEHNR, CDR2 FQNEAQ (reference sequence). The CDR3 runs 15 residues. The CDR3 here is CASSRLAGVSETQYF. In DNA form, the CDR3 reads TGTGCCAGCAGCCGACTAGCGGGAGTATCTGAGACCCAGTACTTC.

V usage is TRBV10-3 and J usage is TRBJ2-7; no reliable D call. Germline values: CDR1 ENHRY, CDR2 SYGVKD. Trimming removed 0 bases from V and 7 bases from J, with 10 bases in between. CDR3 length: 13 residues. The CDR3 nucleotides are TGTGCCATCAGTGAGTCGAATATCGGAGAGCAGTACTTC. Residues: CAISESNIGEQYF.

The chain carries TRBV2 and TRBJ1-2; unclear D gene. Germline V gene sequence: CDR1 SNHLY, CDR2 FYNNEI. This CDR3 region has 14 residues. Trimming took off 0 bases at V and 4 bases at J, with 9 bases between the two ends. CDR3 coding DNA: TGTGCCAGCAGTGAAGCACCGGCCCTCTATGGCTACACCTTC. It codes for CASSEAPALYGYTF.

By proportion, this clone is medium-sized. The chain recombines TRBV12-3 or TRBV12-4 with TRBJ2-3, with D uncertain. CDR3 length: 11 amino acids. Trimming removed 6 bases at V and 5 bases at J, with 6 bases between. This CDR3 reads CASRMGDTQYF. The CDR3 DNA sequence: TGTGCCAGCAGAATGGGAGATACGCAGTATTTT.

This clone showed up many times. The same CDR3 arises from other DNA sequences in this sample as well. The DNA for the CDR3 is TGCGCCAGCAGCCCTGTAGCGGGACCCGCGTACATTCAGTACTTC. Translated: CASSPVAGPAYIQYF. The gene calls are TRBV4-1 and TRBJ2-4, with 8 nucleotides matching TRBD2. CDR3 size: 15 residues. J gave up 8 bases and V 4 bases, and 10 bases lay outside the gene matches. Germline V gene data show CDR1 as MGHRA and CDR2 as YSYEKL.

This clone has at least ten counts. The sample carries other DNA sequences with the same CDR3. The chain joins TRBV30 to TRBJ2-7, with a tentative D call TRBD2 (6 bases). Germline-derived CDR1 and CDR2 are GTSNPN and SVGIG (reference sequence). V was cut by 3 bases and J by 1 base, with 16 bases left in between. CDR3 size: 15 residues. The CDR3 DNA is TGTGCCTGGAGAGGGTGGGGGGTCGGTTCCTACGAGCAGTACTTC. Protein: CAWRGWGVGSYEQYF.

This clone was seen repeatedly, ten times or more. V and J are TRBV27 and TRBJ1-2; D is perhaps TRBD1 (5 bases). The length of the CDR3 is 13 residues. The V and J ends lost 5 bases and 4 bases respectively, with 11 bases between them. Germline CDR1 reads MNHEY; CDR2 reads SMNVEV (reference sequence). The CDR3 spells CASSTGTSYGYTF. The CDR3 DNA reads as TGTGCCAGCAGTACCGGGACCTCCTATGGCTACACCTTC.

This clone was observed at least ten times. The gene calls are TRBV27 and TRBJ2-1; D remains ambiguous. V was shortened by 6 bases and J by 7 bases, with 19 bases between the two germline ends. This CDR3 comprises 15 residues. CDR1 MNHEY and CDR2 SMNVEV come from the germline V gene (reference sequence). In DNA, the CDR3 is TGTGCCAGCAGAACCTGGAGCAGGTCTACTAATGAGCAGTTCTTC. Translation gives CASRTWSRSTNEQFF.

The sample holds many counts of this clone. The rearrangement links TRBV9 to TRBJ2-2; D uncertain. The length of the CDR3 is 13 residues. The germline V gene encodes CDR1 SGDLS and CDR2 YYNGEE. The germline V and J ends were trimmed by 0 bases and 6 bases, with 6 bases remaining between them. CDR3 loop: CASSVASSGELFF. CDR3 sequence (DNA): TGTGCCAGCAGCGTAGCGTCTTCCGGGGAGCTGTTTTTT.

The chain uses TRBV6-1 and TRBJ2-7; 8 bases are a match to TRBD1. Germline V gives CDR1 MNHNS, CDR2 SASEGT. The CDR3 is made up of 15 amino acids. V dropped 6 bases and J dropped 0; count of bases not matched to a gene: 7. CDR3 DNA: TGTGCCAGCAGCCCGACAGGGGAAGGCTCCTACGAGCAGTACTTC. Its protein product is CASSPTGEGSYEQYF.

A few counts support this clone. V gene TRBV6-1 combines with J gene TRBJ2-4; D tentatively reads TRBD1 or TRBD2 (6 bases each). The V end lost 6 bases, the J end lost 6 bases, and 15 bases lay between the germline ends. The V gene's germline CDR1 is MNHNS and CDR2 SASEGT. CDR3 length: 14 amino acids. The CDR3 is CASRAGGEANIQYF. In DNA, the CDR3 is TGTGCCAGCAGGGCCGGGGGCGAGGCAAACATTCAGTACTTC.

CDR3 bases: TGTGCCAGTAGTATGGGGGATGGTTCACCCCTCCACTTT. Protein sequence: CASSMGDGSPLHF. This chain connects TRBV19 to TRBJ1-6, with a tentative D call TRBD1 (5 bases). Per germline, CDR1 LNHDA and CDR2 SQIVND (reference sequence). V was trimmed by 3 bases and J by 9 bases, leaving 9 bases between them. The CDR3 covers 13 residues.

The chain uses TRBV20-1 and TRBJ1-5; D remains ambiguous. The CDR3 runs to 16 residues. Per germline, CDR1 DFQATT and CDR2 SNEGSKA (reference sequence). Trimming left V 0 bases short and J 0 bases short, with 12 bases between. The CDR3 nucleotides read TGCAGTGCTAGAGATTCGTTAAGACTTAGCAATCAGCCCCAGCATTTT. Translation gives CSARDSLRLSNQPQHF.

This clone occurred many times. The V gene is TRBV2, the J gene TRBJ1-5; D gene unclear. CDR1 SNHLY and CDR2 FYNNEI come from the germline V gene. With 5 bases removed from V and 11 bases from J, the gap between germline ends came to 10 bases. CDR3 length equals 11 residues. The CDR3 region has the DNA TGTGCCAGCAGTCCTCTCGGGTCCCAGCATTTT. This translates into CASSPLGSQHF.